The rows below give T cell receptor beta chains drawn from one sample of a study of T cells expressing NK-cell markers. TCRdb re-called the 5' RACE reads, yielding one record per CDR3 amino acid sequence without DNA. The sample spans over 120,000 distinct CDR3 sequences; the ten largest clones claim less than 15%. Source material: blood T cells: a sorted CD56 or NKG2C T cell subset, CD4+ or CD8+ T cells, or bulk PBMC T cells (not recorded which). The receptor set was obtained from a man in his late teens or twenties in good health. Each CDR3 is given with its conserved first and last residue.

V,J,CDR3
TRBV29-1,TRBJ2-1,CSVEGPNEQFF
TRBV5-5,TRBJ2-5,CASSFLGTGQETQYF
TRBV20-1,TRBJ2-1,CSAREGLAGEPSYNEQFF
TRBV6-1,TRBJ1-1,CASTLQGGYTEAFF
TRBV23-1,TRBJ2-2,CASSQGAGELFF
TRBV10-3,TRBJ2-1,CAISGGLAGEDEQFF
TRBV25-1,TRBJ2-1,CASSGSGNEQFF
TRBV19,TRBJ1-5,CASTGAEFNQPQHF
TRBV4-2,TRBJ2-7,CASSPPGLAGEREQYF
TRBV7-9,TRBJ1-2,CASSSMGVPRDYGYTF
TRBV7-8,TRBJ2-3,CASSLGTGLSITDTQYF
TRBV27,TRBJ2-1,CASTRGRGPYNEQFF
TRBV7-9,TRBJ2-5,CASSVDRAEETQYF
TRBV20-1,TRBJ2-1,CSAPDFGRSSYNEQFF
TRBV27,TRBJ1-5,CASSFVLPGGSFNQPQHF